This entry lists 21 T cell receptor beta chains sequenced from one sample in a study of cytomegalovirus exposure and HLA in healthy donors. In the PCR, 60 Vbeta and 13 Jbeta primers were used. Data came from immunoSEQ multiplex PCR; TCRdb stores just in-frame clones and leaves some out. The sample carries about 89,000 clones, roughly 85% recorded once. The sample was PBMCs. The receptor source for this set is a man aged 35-49 years in good health and CMV-seropositive.

The gene calls are TRBV28 and TRBJ2-5; TRBD1 is a possible D gene (7 bases). CDR1 and CDR2 (germline): MDHEN, SYDVKM. V was clipped by 4 bases and J by 4 bases, with 16 bases between them. The CDR3 is made up of 15 amino acids. The CDR3 nucleotides read TGTGCCAGCAGTTCCGGCGGAGGGGGCCGAGAGACCCAGTACTTC. Translating gives CASSSGGGGRETQYF. The variable domain in full, with the rest retrieved from reference TRBV28 and TRBJ2-5, is DVKVTQSSRYLVKRTGEKVFLECVQDMDHENMFWYRQDPGLGLRLIYFSYDVKMKEKGDIPEGYSVSREKKERFSLILESASTNQTSMYLCASSSGGGGRETQYFGPGTRLLVL.

The gene calls are TRBV4-2 and TRBJ1-5, with TRBD1 matching over 12 bases. CDR3 length: 16 residues. J was trimmed by 7 bases and V by 1 base; bases with no gene match: 5. Germline V CDR1 and CDR2: LGHNA, YNFKEQ. The CDR3 nucleotides are TGTGCCAGCAGCCAAGGGGACAGGGGGCAGGGACAGCCCCAGCATTTT. The encoded protein is CASSQGDRGQGQPQHF.

This chain links TRBV6-6 with TRBJ2-7; 7 nucleotides line up with TRBD2. After removal of 0 bases from V and 4 bases from J, the junction contained 6 bases not matched to a gene. From germline, CDR1 is MNHNY and CDR2 SVGAGI (reference sequence). The CDR3 runs to 15 residues. CDR3 sequence (DNA): TGTGCCAGCAGTTACTCCCCGCAAGCGGGGTACGAGCAGTACTTC. Amino acids: CASSYSPQAGYEQYF.

The genes are TRBV2 and TRBJ1-2; the match to TRBD1 covers 8 bases. This CDR3 is built from 14 residues. Germline CDR1 is SNHLY and CDR2 is FYNNEI. V shed 4 bases and J 5 bases; nucleotides not matched to a gene: 6. CDR3 protein: CASSGLTGDYGYTF. The CDR3 DNA follows: TGTGCCAGCAGTGGGCTGACAGGGGATTATGGCTACACCTTC. Full variable domain (missing parts from reference TRBV2 and TRBJ1-2): EPEVTQTPSHQVTQMGQEVILRCVPISNHLYFYWYRQILGQKVEFLVSFYNNEISEKSEIFDDQFSVERPDGSNFTLKIRSTKLEDSAMYFCASSGLTGDYGYTFGSGTRLTVV.

The rearrangement uses TRBV5-1 and TRBJ2-3; D perhaps matches TRBD2 (5 bases). From germline, CDR1 is SGHRS and CDR2 YFSETQ. V lost 0 bases to trimming and J lost 3 bases, with 17 bases between them. CDR3 length: 17 amino acids. CDR3 protein: CASSLASASLGTDTQYF. CDR3 coding DNA: TGCGCCAGCAGCTTGGCCTCGGCTAGCTTAGGGACAGATACGCAGTATTTT.

The rearrangement links TRBV7-9 to TRBJ2-5; D gene ambiguous. The germline V gene has CDR1 SEHNR and CDR2 FQNEAQ (reference sequence). This CDR3 region has 14 residues. Trimming removed 0 bases at V and 1 base at J, with 6 bases between. DNA for the CDR3: TGTGCCAGCAGCTTAGCAAGCGCCCAAGAGACCCAGTACTTC. This sequence encodes CASSLASAQETQYF. Using reference TRBV7-9 and TRBJ2-5 for the parts outside the CDR3, the full variable domain is DTGVSQNPRHKITKRGQNVTFRCDPISEHNRLYWYRQTLGQGPEFLTYFQNEAQLEKSRLLSDRFSAERPKGSFSTLEIQRTEQGDSAMYLCASSLASAQETQYFGPGTRLLVL.

This chain links TRBV19 with TRBJ2-7; 7 bases match TRBD1. Losses at the gene ends were 1 base for V and 3 bases for J; bases not matched to a gene: 3. The CDR3 is 14 residues long. Germline assignment: CDR1 LNHDA and CDR2 SQIVND (reference sequence). CDR3 DNA: TGTGCCAGTAGTATAGGGAACAGGGGCTACGAGCAGTACTTC. Protein product: CASSIGNRGYEQYF.

The V gene is TRBV4-1, the J gene TRBJ2-1, with D possibly being TRBD1 (5 bases). CDR1 and CDR2 from the germline V gene are MGHRA and YSYEKL. The ends were cut back, 4 bases at V and 8 bases at J, with 21 bases in the middle. This CDR3 is built from 16 residues. The CDR3 DNA follows: TGCGCCAGCAGCCTTCGAGGACAACAGACTGTCGATGAGCAGTTCTTC. Translation: CASSLRGQQTVDEQFF.

V gene TRBV9 combines with J gene TRBJ1-2, with TRBD1 matching 11 bases. The trim removed 3 bases at V and 8 bases at J, leaving 6 bases unmatched. The CDR3 loop spans 14 amino acids. Germline V gene lookup returns CDR1 SGDLS and CDR2 YYNGEE. The CDR3 nucleotides read TGTGCCAGCAGCGCAGGACAGGGGGCCGGGGGCTACACCTTC. The encoded protein is CASSAGQGAGGYTF.

This chain connects TRBV5-4 to TRBJ1-4; 9 bases line up with TRBD1. Germline CDR1 SGHNT, CDR2 YYREEE (reference sequence). The V and J ends lost 3 bases and 6 bases, in that order; junction bases with no gene match: 3. The CDR3 consists of 14 residues. As DNA, the CDR3 is TGTGCCAGCAGCTACACAGGGGGCGATGAAAAACTGTTTTTT. Protein sequence: CASSYTGGDEKLFF.

V gene TRBV29-1 combines with J gene TRBJ2-3; a possible D gene is TRBD2 (6 bases). CDR3 length: 13 residues. Germline values: CDR1 SQVTM, CDR2 ANQGSEA. V lost 6 bases and J lost 1, with 11 bases in between. CDR3 nucleotides: TGCAGCGTGGGGGACTTTGGCACAGATACGCAGTATTTT. The encoded protein is CSVGDFGTDTQYF.

The chain joins TRBV11-1 to TRBJ1-1; TRBD1 aligns across 7 bases. CDR1 is SGHAT and CDR2 is FQDESV in the germline V gene (reference sequence). The V and J ends lost 2 bases and 2 bases, in that order; junction bases with no gene match: 2. This CDR3 comprises 14 residues. CDR3: CASSLNRGNTEAFF. The CDR3 DNA reads as TGTGCCAGCAGCTTAAACAGGGGTAACACTGAAGCTTTCTTT.

The chain combines TRBV7-6 with TRBJ2-1; 14 nucleotides align to TRBD2. CDR3 size: 15 residues. Trimming cost V 1 base and J 7 bases; bases outside gene matches: 0. Germline CDR1 is SGHVS and CDR2 is FNYEAQ. Here the CDR3 DNA reads TGTGCCAGCAGCTTAGGACTAGCGGGAGGGAATGAGCAGTTCTTC. It codes for CASSLGLAGGNEQFF.

J is TRBJ1-6 and V is TRBV5-4, with D uncertain. The V gene's germline CDR1 is SGHNT and CDR2 YYREEE (reference sequence). Trimming took off 4 bases at V and 9 bases at J, with 17 bases between the two ends. This CDR3 is 15 amino acids long. CDR3 DNA: TGTGCCAGCAGCAGCACATGGGTTCCGGGTTCACCCCTCCACTTT. Its translation: CASSSTWVPGSPLHF.

V usage is TRBV28 and J usage is TRBJ2-1; 7 bases are a match to TRBD1. The CDR3 runs to 14 residues. J lost 10 bases, V lost 0 bases, and 6 bases had no gene match. Germline assignment: CDR1 MDHEN and CDR2 SYDVKM. The DNA for the CDR3 is TGTGCCAGCAGTTTATGGACAGGGAGAAGGGAGCAGTTCTTC. This translates into CASSLWTGRREQFF. The full variable domain, rest sourced from reference TRBV28 and TRBJ2-1, is DVKVTQSSRYLVKRTGEKVFLECVQDMDHENMFWYRQDPGLGLRLIYFSYDVKMKEKGDIPEGYSVSREKKERFSLILESASTNQTSMYLCASSLWTGRREQFFGPGTRLTVL.

Of note for this clone: A junction boundary mismatches the germline segment, possibly from a read error. The chain is built from TRBV7-9 and TRBJ2-7, with 12 positions matching TRBD2. CDR1 and CDR2 from the germline V gene are SEHNR and FQNEAQ (reference sequence). The CDR3 covers 14 residues. The CDR3 reads CSSSELAGGGEQYF. The DNA of the CDR3 is TGTTCCAGCAGCGAACTAGCGGGAGGAGGCGAGCAGTACTTC.

This clone came up once. The chain recombines TRBV10-3 with TRBJ1-2; TRBD1 agrees at 9 bases. From germline, CDR1 is ENHRY and CDR2 SYGVKD. This CDR3 comprises 14 residues. Germline trimming cut 6 bases from V and 5 bases from J; bases unmatched to any gene: 7. The CDR3 is CAISTGGERYGYTF. Here the CDR3 DNA reads TGTGCCATCAGCACAGGGGGCGAAAGGTATGGCTACACCTTC.

CDR3 nucleotides: TGTGCCAGTAGTATAGCTGGAGGCTATGGCTACACCTTC. Protein sequence: CASSIAGGYGYTF. The V and J genes are TRBV19 and TRBJ1-2, with D unclear. Germline V gives CDR1 LNHDA, CDR2 SQIVND (reference sequence). V dropped 1 base and J dropped 4 bases, with 7 bases sitting between them. This CDR3 is built from 13 residues. The full variable domain, completed using reference TRBV19 and TRBJ1-2, is DGGITQSPKYLFRKEGQNVTLSCEQNLNHDAMYWYRQDPGQGLRLIYYSQIVNDFQKGDIAEGYSVSREKKESFPLTVTSAQKNPTAFYLCASSIAGGYGYTFGSGTRLTVV.

A word on this clone: The same CDR3 arises from other DNA sequences in this sample as well. The rearrangement links TRBV4-2 to TRBJ2-7, with D maybe TRBD2 (6 bases). Between the trimmed V and J ends, which lost 1 base and 7 bases, there was a span of 14 bases. The CDR3 contains 14 residues. Germline CDR1 LGHNA, CDR2 YNFKEQ. The CDR3 region has the DNA TGTGCCAGCAGCCAAGGGCGGGAACTGCGGGAGCAGTACTTC. Its translation: CASSQGRELREQYF.

V is TRBV5-1 and J is TRBJ2-1; no reliable D call. V was pared by 1 base and J by 5 bases, with 10 bases between. The CDR3 extends over 14 amino acids. Germline V gene sequence: CDR1 SGHRS, CDR2 YFSETQ. CDR3 DNA: TGCGCCAGCAGCTTGTCACAGTTTAACAATGAGCAGTTCTTC. It specifies CASSLSQFNNEQFF.

The chain has TRBV6-5 and TRBJ1-1; D may be TRBD1 (6 bases). Germline assignment: CDR1 MNHEY and CDR2 SVGAGI. Trimming removed 5 bases from V and 6 bases from J, with 13 bases in between. The CDR3 is 13 amino acids. CDR3 residues: CASSPSGESEAFF. CDR3 DNA sequence: TGTGCCAGCAGTCCCTCAGGGGAATCTGAAGCTTTCTTT.